The present TCR beta chain was sequenced within a study of shared clonotypes between healthy human individuals. Study findings and constraints: There were few donors, and this limited the genetic and exposure-history diversity represented. Clonotype sharing among donors, it was expected, would be affected by sequencing depth.

As regards this clone: Its matching antigen is unknown. This sample also contains other DNA sequences that code for the same CDR3.

The test was conducted at deep level. Data came from immunoSEQ multiplex PCR; TCRdb stores just in-frame clones and leaves some out. Among 470,000 or so clones, approximately 78% were seen once, and the ten largest hold about 11%. Germline trimming cut 0 bases from V and 4 bases from J; bases unmatched to any gene: 2. Germline V gives CDR1 SGHRS, CDR2 YFSETQ. The CDR3 consists of 14 residues. This clonotype originated in a woman between 40 and 55 years old in good health. Some clones in this sample may be carry-over from other donors' samples. The chain has TRBV5-1 and TRBJ2-7; 9 positions agree with TRBD1. The sequenced material came from PBMCs. The CDR3 here is CASSLGGQGYEQYF. The CDR3 DNA reads as TGCGCCAGCAGCTTGGGGGGACAGGGATACGAGCAGTACTTC.